This T cell receptor beta chain emerged from a study of STAT5B mutations in CD4+ large granular lymphocyte leukemia. There are 13 residues in the CDR3. V was clipped by 1 base and J by 7 bases, with 10 bases between them. From germline, CDR1 is SGHAT and CDR2 FQDESV (reference sequence). Buffy coats from healthy blood donors served as controls. Using immunoSEQ multiplex PCR, the repertoire was profiled, and TCRdb retains in-frame clones only, with some absent. The sample has tens of thousands of clones; 80% to 90% are singletons. This sequence originates from a human donor in good health. Material: CD4+ T cells from blood buffy coats. V is TRBV11-1 and J is TRBJ1-1, with D hard to call. This CDR3 is CASSLDFGDEAFF. The CDR3 DNA reads as TGTGCCAGCAGCTTAGACTTCGGGGATGAAGCTTTCTTT.